This is a list of T cell receptor beta chains from one sample in a study of blood T cell repertoires in COVID-19. Libraries were prepared by immunoSEQ multiplex PCR; TCRdb keeps only in-frame clonotypes and omits some of them. This sample has fewer than 500,000 clones; 75% to 90% occur once, and the top ten carry 0.95% to 1.2%. Sequenced: PBMCs or T cells enriched from blood (not recorded which). The receptors derive from a man aged 25 to 40 who had recovered from COVID-19. CDR3s include the opening cysteine and the closing phenylalanine or tryptophan. D genes are given only for firm matches. A clone size is listed for some rows: how often the clone was seen (once, few, many), or a class if it is expanded.

d_call j_call v_call clone_size cdr3_aa cdr3_nt
NA TRBJ2-2 TRBV19 NA CASIGGQFANTGELFF TGTGCCAGTATCGGTGGGCAGTTTGCGAACACCGGGGAGCTGTTTTTT
TRBD2 TRBJ2-7 TRBV7-9 NA CASSRAGGGDEQYF TGTGCCAGCAGCCGAGCGGGAGGTGGGGACGAGCAGTACTTC
TRBD1 TRBJ1-5 TRBV9 NA CASSGQGTQPQHF TGTGCCAGCAGCGGACAGGGGACTCAGCCCCAGCATTTT
NA TRBJ2-5 TRBV29-1 NA CSVDSFIIGTQYF TGCAGCGTAGACTCGTTCATAATTGGGACCCAGTACTTC
NA TRBJ2-2 TRBV4-1 NA CASSQVGDTGELFF TGCGCCAGCAGCCAAGTGGGAGACACCGGGGAGCTGTTTTTT
NA TRBJ1-5 TRBV4-1 NA CASSLVRVPDNQPQHF TGCGCCAGCAGCCTCGTGAGGGTTCCCGACAATCAGCCCCAGCATTTT
TRBD2 TRBJ2-7 TRBV11-2 NA CASSAGLASEQYF TGTGCCAGCAGCGCCGGACTAGCGAGCGAGCAGTACTTC
NA TRBJ1-3 TRBV10-3 NA CAIANPTGGNTIYF TGTGCCATCGCCAACCCGACAGGTGGAAACACCATATATTTT
NA TRBJ1-4 TRBV11-2 NA CASSLSDWSTNEKLFF TGTGCCAGCAGCCTCAGCGACTGGTCAACTAATGAAAAACTGTTTTTT
TRBD2 TRBJ2-2 TRBV30 NA CAWSVRGLAGETGELFF TGTGCCTGGAGTGTTCGTGGGCTAGCGGGAGAGACCGGGGAGCTGTTTTTT
NA TRBJ1-5 TRBV10-3 once CAISESPRDQPQHF TGTGCCATCAGTGAGTCCCCGCGAGATCAGCCCCAGCATTTT
NA TRBJ1-5 TRBV5-1 NA CASSFSGGGDQPQHF TGCGCCAGCAGCTTCTCGGGGGGCGGGGATCAGCCCCAGCATTTT
NA TRBJ1-1 TRBV11-2 NA CASSLLTDTEAFF TGTGCCAGCAGCTTATTAACGGACACTGAAGCTTTCTTT
TRBD2 TRBJ2-1 TRBV13 NA CASSLATSRYNEQFF TGTGCCAGCAGCTTAGCGACTAGCAGATACAATGAGCAGTTCTTC
TRBD2 TRBJ2-1 TRBV6-5 NA CASSLTRTSGGEQFF TGTGCCAGCAGTCTCACCAGGACTAGCGGAGGCGAGCAGTTCTTC
TRBD2 TRBJ2-2 TRBV3-1/TRBV3-2 NA CASSQTSGFVGELFF TGTGCCAGCAGCCAGACTAGCGGGTTCGTCGGGGAGCTGTTTTTT
NA TRBJ1-5 TRBV7-8 NA CASSSREGGYSNQPQHF TGTGCCAGCAGCTCCCGGGAGGGGGGCTATAGCAATCAGCCCCAGCATTTT
NA TRBJ1-4 TRBV27 NA CASSLRGAGGKLFF TGTGCCAGCAGCCTAAGAGGGGCCGGGGGAAAACTGTTTTTT
NA TRBJ2-7 TRBV20-1 few CSATTGYEQYF TGCAGTGCTACCACAGGCTACGAGCAGTACTTC
NA TRBJ1-5 TRBV12-5 NA CASGLTGKGQEGNQPQHF TGTGCTAGTGGTTTGACGGGTAAGGGACAAGAAGGCAATCAGCCCCAGCATTTT
NA TRBJ1-3 TRBV18 NA CASSRNWGGPTQAGNTIYF TGTGCCAGCTCACGCAACTGGGGAGGACCGACACAAGCGGGAAACACCATATATTTT
NA TRBJ1-1 TRBV12-3/TRBV12-4 NA CASTADPRAEAFF TGTGCCAGCACCGCGGACCCGCGGGCTGAAGCTTTCTTT
NA TRBJ1-5 TRBV30 NA CAWSLSAGSAAQHF TGTGCCTGGAGTCTCTCCGCGGGGTCTGCGGCCCAGCATTTT
NA TRBJ2-2 TRBV27 NA CASSLFQGGNTGELFF TGTGCCAGCAGTTTGTTTCAGGGTGGTAACACCGGGGAGCTGTTTTTT
NA TRBJ1-5 TRBV5-1 NA CASSLDQGDQPQHF TGCGCCAGCAGCTTGGATCAGGGCGATCAGCCCCAGCATTTT
NA TRBJ1-4 TRBV28 NA CASSPTSGGVREKLFF TGTGCCAGCAGTCCGACGAGTGGGGGCGTGCGGGAAAAACTGTTTTTT
NA TRBJ1-1 TRBV16 few CASSQVRPDTEAFF TGTGCCAGCAGCCAGGTGCGCCCGGACACTGAAGCTTTCTTT
NA TRBJ1-4 TRBV19 NA CASSIAQGSPLEKLFF TGTGCCAGTAGTATAGCCCAGGGGTCTCCCCTTGAAAAACTGTTTTTT
NA TRBJ1-2 TRBV10-3 NA CAISESRVYGYTF TGTGCCATCAGTGAGTCCCGGGTTTATGGCTACACCTTC
NA TRBJ2-5 TRBV5-1 NA CASSLGGYQETQYF TGCGCCAGCAGCTTGGGCGGGTACCAAGAGACCCAGTACTTC
NA TRBJ1-1 TRBV12-3/TRBV12-4 NA CASRPPGVNEAFF TGTGCCAGCAGGCCCCCAGGGGTCAATGAAGCTTTCTTT
TRBD2 TRBJ2-1 TRBV3-1/TRBV3-2 NA CASSPRASGFNEQFF TGTGCCAGCAGCCCGAGGGCTAGCGGTTTCAATGAGCAGTTCTTC
NA TRBJ1-5 TRBV28 once CASSFLGVNNQPQHF TGTGCCAGCAGTTTCTTGGGAGTCAATAATCAGCCCCAGCATTTT
TRBD2 TRBJ2-7 TRBV28 NA CASFSIAGGAYEQYF TGTGCCAGCTTTAGCATAGCGGGAGGAGCCTACGAGCAGTACTTC
TRBD2 TRBJ2-2 TRBV12-5 NA CASGLGSGRAGELFF TGTGCTAGTGGTTTGGGAAGCGGGAGAGCCGGGGAGCTGTTTTTT
TRBD2 TRBJ2-7 TRBV11-3 NA CASSPGTSGGYEQYF TGTGCCAGCAGCCCTGGGACTAGCGGGGGCTACGAGCAGTACTTC
TRBD1 TRBJ2-5 TRBV11-2 NA CASSSILPGQGAPTQYF TGTGCCAGCAGCTCGATACTTCCGGGACAGGGGGCCCCGACCCAGTACTTC